Listed below are T cell receptor beta chains from one sample, sequenced in a study of Tregs in tolerant kidney transplant recipients. TCRdb keeps only in-frame clones here, not all; method: immunoSEQ multiplex PCR. The table records some 74,000 clones, approximately 89% of them present only once. The source material was Tregs from blood, sampled before the transplant. Source of these receptors: a human donor who received a combined kidney and bone marrow transplant. Both conserved end residues are part of each CDR3. A D gene is named only where the DNA matches it firmly. A clone size is listed for some rows: how often the clone was seen (once, few, many), or a class if it is expanded.

clone_size | d_call | j_call | v_call | cdr3_aa | cdr3_nt
NA | NA | TRBJ2-2 | TRBV7-3 | CASRSGPTGELFF | TGTGCCAGCAGATCGGGTCCCACCGGGGAGCTGTTTTTT
NA | TRBD1 | TRBJ2-1 | TRBV25-1 | CASSDGTVDEQFF | TGTGCCAGCAGTGATGGGACAGTCGATGAGCAGTTCTTC
NA | NA | TRBJ2-5 | TRBV5-1 | CASSQSGETQYF | TGCGCCAGCAGCCAATCGGGGGAGACCCAGTACTTC
once | TRBD1 | TRBJ2-7 | TRBV28 | CAARDRGYEQYF | TGTGCCGCTCGGGACAGGGGTTACGAGCAGTACTTC
NA | TRBD1 | TRBJ1-3 | TRBV5-4 | CASHQQGAGNTIYF | TGTGCCAGCCATCAACAGGGGGCTGGAAACACCATATATTTT
NA | NA | TRBJ1-2 | TRBV5-1 | CASSLDSNYGYTF | TGCGCCAGCAGCTTGGACAGTAACTATGGCTACACCTTC
once | NA | TRBJ2-5 | TRBV15 | CATSRDNSYQETQYF | TGTGCCACCAGCAGAGATAATAGTTACCAAGAGACCCAGTACTTC
NA | NA | TRBJ2-3 | TRBV28 | CASTQGDTQYF | TGTGCCAGCACTCAAGGAGATACGCAGTATTTT
NA | TRBD2 | TRBJ2-7 | TRBV5-1 | CASSLGASGRAFRYEQYF | TGCGCCAGCAGCTTGGGGGCTAGCGGGAGGGCCTTCCGATACGAGCAGTACTTC
few | TRBD1 | TRBJ1-2 | TRBV6-1 | CASFFTGGNYGYTF | TGTGCCAGCTTTTTTACAGGGGGCAACTATGGCTACACCTTC
NA | TRBD2 | TRBJ2-3 | TRBV5-1 | CASSSSGMNTDTQYF | TGCGCCAGCAGTTCCAGCGGGATGAACACAGATACGCAGTATTTT
NA | TRBD2 | TRBJ2-5 | TRBV28 | CASSLIAGGETQYF | TGTGCCAGCAGTTTAATAGCGGGAGGAGAGACCCAGTACTTC
NA | NA | TRBJ1-2 | TRBV2 | CASSEREYGGYTF | TGTGCCAGCAGTGAACGGGAGTACGGTGGCTACACCTTC
NA | TRBD2 | TRBJ2-7 | TRBV5-4 | CASSLGTSGNSYEQYF | TGTGCCAGCAGCTTAGGGACTAGCGGAAACTCCTACGAGCAGTACTTC
NA | NA | TRBJ1-3 | TRBV9 | CASSVGAGTSPGNTIYF | TGTGCCAGCAGCGTAGGCGCAGGGACCTCTCCTGGAAACACCATATATTTT
NA | NA | TRBJ2-7 | TRBV6-5 | CASSYSLVGSYEQYF | TGTGCCAGCAGTTACTCACTAGTAGGGTCCTACGAGCAGTACTTC
NA | NA | TRBJ2-7 | TRBV6-5 | CASFWGSSYEQYF | TGTGCCTCTTTTTGGGGATCCTCCTACGAGCAGTACTTC
NA | NA | TRBJ1-1 | TRBV19 | CASSTTQGWTEAFF | TGTGCCAGTAGTACTACCCAGGGTTGGACTGAAGCTTTCTTT
NA | NA | TRBJ1-1 | TRBV28 | CASSTPGRTEAFF | TGTGCCAGCAGTACTCCAGGACGCACTGAAGCTTTCTTT
NA | NA | TRBJ2-5 | TRBV19 | CASSQYQETQYF | TGTGCCAGTTCACAGTACCAAGAGACCCAGTACTTC
NA | TRBD2 | TRBJ2-3 | TRBV9 | CASSRGTSGSSDTQYF | TGTGCCAGCAGCCGTGGGACTAGCGGGAGTTCAGATACGCAGTATTTT
NA | NA | TRBJ1-4 | TRBV5-5 | CASRRANEKLFF | TGTGCCAGCCGGAGGGCTAATGAAAAACTGTTTTTT
NA | TRBD2 | TRBJ2-5 | TRBV7-9 | CASSLGGAGVREQYF | TGTGCCAGCAGCTTGGGGGGAGCGGGAGTACGGGAGCAGTACTTC
once | NA | TRBJ2-7 | TRBV19 | CASSIGDGTYEQYF | TGTGCCAGTAGTATCGGGGACGGGACCTACGAGCAGTACTTC
NA | NA | TRBJ2-7 | TRBV19 | CASRIRDEQYF | TGTGCCAGTAGAATAAGGGACGAGCAGTACTTC
once | TRBD1 | TRBJ2-1 | TRBV5-1 | CASSPGTGALNEQFF | TGCGCCAGCAGCCCGGGGACAGGGGCGTTAAATGAGCAGTTCTTC
NA | NA | TRBJ1-2 | TRBV7-2 | CASSLVLVRGYTF | TGTGCCAGCAGCTTAGTGTTGGTCCGTGGCTACACCTTC
NA | NA | TRBJ1-1 | TRBV29-1 | CSGTLMNTEAFF | TGCAGCGGGACACTTATGAACACTGAAGCTTTCTTT
NA | NA | TRBJ1-3 | TRBV21-1 | CASRPFRGFFSGNTIYF | TGTGCCAGCAGGCCTTTCAGGGGGTTCTTCTCTGGAAACACCATATATTTT
NA | NA | TRBJ2-2 | TRBV19 | CASRDRGRINTGELFF | TGTGCCAGTAGAGACCGGGGGCGCATCAACACCGGGGAGCTGTTTTTT
NA | NA | TRBJ2-5 | TRBV7-6 | CASSPTNLAAETQYF | TGTGCCAGCAGTCCAACCAATCTAGCTGCCGAGACCCAGTACTTC
NA | NA | TRBJ1-1 | TRBV28 | CASSATGTNTEAFF | TGTGCCAGCAGTGCGACCGGGACAAACACTGAAGCTTTCTTT
once | TRBD1 | TRBJ2-3 | TRBV10-3 | CAISGGTGVGTDTQYF | TGTGCCATCAGTGGGGGGACAGGGGTCGGCACAGATACGCAGTATTTT
few | NA | TRBJ1-1 | TRBV7-9 | CASSLVRERSTEAFF | TGTGCCAGCAGCTTAGTGAGAGAGAGGAGCACTGAAGCTTTCTTT
NA | NA | TRBJ1-2 | TRBV5-1 | CASSLYETYGYTF | TGCGCCAGCAGCTTGTACGAGACCTATGGCTACACCTTC
NA | NA | TRBJ1-3 | TRBV5-6 | CASSLYQGVGNTIYF | TGTGCCAGCAGCTTGTACCAGGGTGTAGGAAACACCATATATTTT
few | NA | TRBJ1-1 | TRBV2 | CASMLFEFPNTEAFF | TGTGCCAGCATGTTGTTTGAATTCCCGAACACTGAAGCTTTCTTT
NA | NA | TRBJ2-1 | TRBV7-6 | CASSPGNQYNEQFF | TGTGCCAGCAGCCCGGGAAATCAGTACAATGAGCAGTTCTTC
NA | TRBD1 | TRBJ2-5 | TRBV2 | CASRAVTGWETQYF | TGTGCCAGCAGGGCTGTGACAGGGTGGGAGACCCAGTACTTC
NA | NA | TRBJ2-1 | TRBV5-1 | CASSLSSNEQFF | TGCGCCAGCAGCTTGTCATCTAATGAGCAGTTCTTC
NA | NA | TRBJ1-2 | TRBV28 | CASSSWRGGYTF | TGTGCCAGCAGTTCCTGGAGGGGGGGCTACACCTTC
NA | NA | TRBJ2-1 | TRBV5-4 | CASSFGTRKVDEQFF | TGTGCCAGCAGCTTTGGGACAAGGAAGGTCGATGAGCAGTTCTTC
NA | NA | TRBJ1-4 | TRBV7-9 | CASSLSTAEKLFF | TGTGCCAGCAGCTTATCCACGGCTGAAAAACTGTTTTTT
once | NA | TRBJ2-5 | TRBV18 | CASSPNALETQYF | TGTGCCAGCTCACCCAACGCGTTAGAGACCCAGTACTTC
NA | NA | TRBJ2-1 | TRBV9 | CASSETGLLYNEQFF | TGTGCCAGCAGTGAAACCGGACTCCTTTACAATGAGCAGTTCTTC
NA | NA | TRBJ1-1 | TRBV27 | CASRSDSLNTEAFF | TGTGCCAGCAGATCGGACAGCTTGAACACTGAAGCTTTCTTT
NA | TRBD2 | TRBJ2-7 | TRBV5-1 | CASSLASGISYEQYF | TGCGCCAGCAGCTTGGCTAGCGGGATCTCCTACGAGCAGTACTTC
NA | TRBD2 | TRBJ2-7 | TRBV7-3 | CASSSTGGWLAGSEQYF | TGTGCCAGCAGCTCAACGGGAGGCTGGCTAGCGGGAAGCGAGCAGTACTTC
NA | TRBD2 | TRBJ2-7 | TRBV2 | CASRGTSGSVHEQYF | TGTGCCAGCAGGGGGACTAGCGGGAGCGTCCACGAGCAGTACTTC
NA | NA | TRBJ1-5 | TRBV11-2 | CASSSNHQPQHF | TGTGCCAGCAGCTCCAACCATCAGCCCCAGCATTTT
NA | TRBD2 | TRBJ2-3 | TRBV6-1 | CATTGGPTDTQYF | TGTGCCACCACGGGGGGACCCACAGATACGCAGTATTTT